The 4 T cell receptor beta chains below come from one sample, sequenced in a study of Ad26.COV2.S vaccination and SARS-CoV-2 variants. Treatment meaning: roughly 18 received Ad26.COV2.S at low or high dose, single or two shots; a few received placebo; per-sample allocation not given. At day 63 after the first vaccine or placebo injection, samples were drawn. TCRdb's table, derived via immunoSEQ multiplex PCR, lists solely in-frame clones and lacks some. Of 350,000 to 600,000 clones listed, about 88% are singletons. Sequencing was performed on peripheral blood, taken in a trial of Ad26.COV2.S vaccine versus placebo. The receptors were sampled from a person aged 18 to 59 who received the Ad26.COV2.S COVID-19 vaccine or a placebo.

Remarks on this clone: Other nucleotide sequences from this sample produce the same CDR3. The rearrangement uses TRBV5-1 and TRBJ2-5, with D perhaps TRBD2 (5 bases). The length of the CDR3 is 12 residues. V shed 4 bases and J shed 5 bases, with 9 bases lying between them. Germline CDR1 and CDR2: SGHRS and YFSETQ. The CDR3, as DNA: TGCGCCAGCAGCCCGGGCGGGGAGACCCAGTACTTC. Residues: CASSPGGETQYF.

The J gene is TRBJ1-4, the V gene TRBV6-6; unclear D gene. The CDR3 is 13 residues long. CDR1 and CDR2 from the germline V gene are MNHNY and SVGAGI (reference sequence). Trimming removed 8 bases from V and 8 bases from J, with 15 bases in between. The CDR3 reads CASLGLRSEKLFF. The CDR3 DNA reads TGTGCCAGCTTGGGTCTGCGATCCGAAAAACTGTTTTTT.

V and J are TRBV5-8 and TRBJ1-6; tentatively, D is TRBD1 (5 bases). Germline V gene lookup returns CDR1 SGHTS and CDR2 YDEGEE. V lost 1 base, J lost 10 bases, and 18 bases lay in between. The length of the CDR3 is 16 residues. The CDR3 DNA sequence: TGTGCCAGCAGCTTGACAGGCTCTAGAATTTTGTCACCCCTCCACTTT. Translated, it gives CASSLTGSRILSPLHF.

For this clone: The germline gene is not matched at one end of the junction; a read error may be the cause. The CDR3 region has the DNA TGTGCCGGGAGGGACAGGACCTACGAGCAGTACTTC. This sequence encodes CAGRDRTYEQYF. The V gene is TRBV30, the J gene TRBJ2-7; D is possibly TRBD1 (8 bases). This CDR3 is built from 12 residues. The germline V gene encodes CDR1 GTSNPN and CDR2 SVGIG (reference sequence).